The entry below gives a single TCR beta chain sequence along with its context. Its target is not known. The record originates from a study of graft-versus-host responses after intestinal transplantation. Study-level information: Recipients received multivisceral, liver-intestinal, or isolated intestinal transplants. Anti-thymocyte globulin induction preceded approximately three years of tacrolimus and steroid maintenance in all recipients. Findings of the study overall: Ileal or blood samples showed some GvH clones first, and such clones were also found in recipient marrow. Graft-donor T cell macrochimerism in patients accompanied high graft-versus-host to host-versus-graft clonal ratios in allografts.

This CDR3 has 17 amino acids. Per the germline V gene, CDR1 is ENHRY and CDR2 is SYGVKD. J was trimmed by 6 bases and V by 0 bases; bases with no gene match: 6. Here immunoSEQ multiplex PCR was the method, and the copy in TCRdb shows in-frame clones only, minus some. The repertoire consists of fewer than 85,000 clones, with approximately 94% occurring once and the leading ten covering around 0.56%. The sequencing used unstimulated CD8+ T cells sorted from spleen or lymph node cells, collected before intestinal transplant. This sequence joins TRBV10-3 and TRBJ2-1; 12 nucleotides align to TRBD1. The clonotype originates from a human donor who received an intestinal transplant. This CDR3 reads CAISESNGDRGLNEQFF. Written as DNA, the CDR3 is TGTGCCATCAGTGAGTCCAATGGGGACAGGGGGCTCAATGAGCAGTTCTTC.